Each of the 23 T cell receptor beta chains below was sequenced from the same sample in a study of Tregs in tolerant kidney transplant recipients (dated by TCRdb to between 2018 and 2021). These TCRs are of unknown antigen specificity. The method was the immunoSEQ multiplex PCR assay. TCRdb stores this immuneACCESS table with in-frame sequences only. Part of the clones is absent; in the studies checked, under half of the shortfall reflects unresolved V genes, and no reason is known for the rest. The sample contains about 16,000 clones, over 50% of them found a single time. Roughly 3.2% of the sample belongs to the ten largest clones. The sequencing sample was made of Tregs from blood cultured with allogeneic cells. All receptors come from a human donor in good health.

The rearrangement uses TRBV2 and TRBJ2-7; D ambiguous. CDR3 length equals 12 residues. The V gene's germline CDR1 is SNHLY and CDR2 FYNNEI. The ends were cut back, 7 bases at V and 1 base at J, with 8 bases in the middle. In DNA form, the CDR3 reads TGTGCCAGCAAAGCCGAATCCTACGAGCAGTACTTC. Translation gives CASKAESYEQYF. Using reference TRBV2 and TRBJ2-7 for the parts outside the CDR3, the full variable domain is EPEVTQTPSHQVTQMGQEVILRCVPISNHLYFYWYRQILGQKVEFLVSFYNNEISEKSEIFDDQFSVERPDGSNFTLKIRSTKLEDSAMYFCASKAESYEQYFGPGTRLTVT.

The genes are TRBV7-3 and TRBJ1-5; D not certain. Trimming removed 4 bases from V and 3 bases from J, with 7 bases in between. This CDR3 comprises 13 residues. The germline V gene encodes CDR1 SGHTA and CDR2 FQGTGA. CDR3 DNA: TGTGCCAGCAGCTGGGATTACAATCAGCCCCAGCATTTT. Translating it yields CASSWDYNQPQHF.

The gene calls are TRBV5-4 and TRBJ1-1, with a weak D call TRBD1 (5 bases). The CDR3 is 12 residues long. V gave up 4 bases and J gave up 1 base, with 5 bases separating them. Germline V gene lookup returns CDR1 SGHNT and CDR2 YYREEE (reference sequence). CDR3 loop: CASSGGNTEAFF. For the CDR3, the DNA is TGTGCCAGCAGCGGGGGGAACACTGAAGCTTTCTTT.

The chain recombines TRBV6-5 with TRBJ2-7, with 11 bases fitting TRBD2. This CDR3 region has 16 residues. Per germline, CDR1 MNHEY and CDR2 SVGAGI. V lost 2 bases to trimming and J lost 0 bases; unmatched junction nucleotides: 3. This CDR3 reads CASSYPGTSGSYEQYF. The DNA for the CDR3 is TGTGCCAGCAGTTACCCCGGGACTAGCGGCTCCTACGAGCAGTACTTC.

A remark on this clone: The same CDR3 is also encoded by other DNA sequences in this sample. V is TRBV5-6 and J is TRBJ2-3, with TRBD2 matching 8 bases. In germline, CDR1 is SGHDT, CDR2 YYEEEE. The length of the CDR3 is 15 residues. Unmatched junction bases numbered 2, after V lost 0 bases and J lost 2 bases. CDR3 nucleotides: TGTGCCAGCAGCTTGGCTAGCGGGTTCACAGATACGCAGTATTTT. The encoded protein is CASSLASGFTDTQYF.

V and J are TRBV7-3 and TRBJ2-1, with 13 bases that match TRBD2. Germline CDR1 SGHTA, CDR2 FQGTGA. This CDR3 has 16 residues. V was clipped by 0 bases and J by 9 bases; unmatched bases: 5. DNA for the CDR3: TGTGCCAGCAGCTTAACAGGGACTAGCGGGGTAGCTGAGCAGTTCTTC. This encodes CASSLTGTSGVAEQFF.

V usage is TRBV6-6 and J usage is TRBJ2-2; 8 bases are shared with TRBD2. The V gene's germline CDR1 is MNHNY and CDR2 SVGAGI (reference sequence). The CDR3 totals 15 residues. Germline trimming cut 4 bases from V and 5 bases from J; bases unmatched to any gene: 6. The CDR3 DNA is TGTGCCAGCAGTTCCAGGGGCGGGAGGACCGGGGAGCTGTTTTTT. Translation gives CASSSRGGRTGELFF.

This clone came up once. V gene TRBV6-6 combines with J gene TRBJ1-1; 9 bases map to TRBD1. This CDR3 is 15 amino acids long. V gave up 2 bases and J gave up 0 bases; unmatched junction bases: 1. CDR1 and CDR2 from the germline V gene are MNHNY and SVGAGI (reference sequence). The CDR3 reads CASSYGQGMNTEAFF. CDR3 sequence (DNA): TGTGCCAGCAGTTACGGACAGGGGATGAACACTGAAGCTTTCTTT.

This clone appeared a few times. V usage is TRBV11-1 and J usage is TRBJ2-7; D remains unclear. Germline V gene lookup returns CDR1 SGHAT and CDR2 FQDESV (reference sequence). Trimming removed 5 bases at V and 3 bases at J, with 5 bases between. This CDR3 region has 11 residues. CDR3 DNA sequence: TGTGCCAGCAGCCTAGACTACGAGCAGTACTTC. Protein product: CASSLDYEQYF.

The chain has TRBV5-4 and TRBJ2-2; 11 bases line up with TRBD1. CDR1 and CDR2 from the germline V gene are SGHNT and YYREEE (reference sequence). CDR3 length: 19 amino acids. V gave up 5 bases and J gave up 4 bases; unmatched junction bases: 16. The CDR3 spells CASSPPPPPGQGGTGELFF. CDR3 sequence (DNA): TGTGCCAGCAGTCCCCCACCGCCGCCGGGACAGGGGGGCACCGGGGAGCTGTTTTTT.

In this sample, this clone turned up a few times. The V call is TRBV30, the J call TRBJ1-1; D gene uncertain. V lost 5 bases and J lost 5, with 9 bases in between. Germline lookup yields CDR1 GTSNPN and CDR2 SVGIG (reference sequence). This CDR3 has 11 residues. The CDR3: CAWSVWTEAFF. The CDR3 region has the DNA TGTGCCTGGTCGGTGTGGACTGAAGCTTTCTTT.

The rearrangement links TRBV5-1 to TRBJ1-3; 11 bases align to TRBD1. CDR3 length: 16 amino acids. CDR1 and CDR2 from the germline V gene are SGHRS and YFSETQ. The J segment lost 3 bases and the V segment lost 1 base, leaving 3 bases of the junction unmatched. The CDR3 spells CASSLQGQGGGNTIYF. CDR3 nucleotide sequence: TGCGCCAGCAGCTTGCAGGGACAGGGGGGTGGAAACACCATATATTTT.

Relative to its sample, this clone is medium-sized. The DNA of the CDR3 is TGTGCCAGCAGTGTAAGAGGGACCCAGTACTTC. Translated: CASSVRGTQYF. The chain joins TRBV2 to TRBJ2-5, with no clear D. Germline lookup yields CDR1 SNHLY and CDR2 FYNNEI. Trimming removed 4 bases at V and 7 bases at J, with 7 bases between. This CDR3 is 11 amino acids long.

This clone rates as medium-sized. The chain carries TRBV6-5 and TRBJ2-7, with a tentative D call TRBD1 (6 bases). The CDR3 sequence is 13 residues long. Trimming took off 10 bases at V and 1 base at J, with 14 bases between the two ends. Germline-derived CDR1 and CDR2 are MNHEY and SVGAGI. The CDR3 reads CATARDRSYEQYF. CDR3 coding DNA: TGTGCCACAGCACGTGACAGGTCCTACGAGCAGTACTTC.

This sequence joins TRBV7-9 and TRBJ2-3, with D hard to call. The CDR3 length is 13 residues. CDR1 is SEHNR and CDR2 is FQNEAQ in the germline V gene (reference sequence). V was cut by 1 base and J by 4 bases, with 6 bases left in between. The chain's CDR3 is CASSLDLPDTQYF. The CDR3 coding sequence is TGTGCCAGCAGCTTAGATTTGCCAGATACGCAGTATTTT.

The rearrangement joins TRBV18 to TRBJ2-2; tentatively, D is TRBD1 (5 bases). The V end lost 6 bases, the J end lost 0 bases, and 11 bases lay between the germline ends. The CDR3 is made up of 15 amino acids. CDR1 is KGHSH, CDR2 LQKENI, per germline. The CDR3 DNA is TGTGCCAGCTCTTCGACAGAATCGAACACCGGGGAGCTGTTTTTT. This sequence encodes CASSSTESNTGELFF. The full variable domain, completed using reference TRBV18 and TRBJ2-2, is NAGVMQNPRHLVRRRGQEARLRCSPMKGHSHVYWYRQLPEEGLKFMVYLQKENIIDESGMPKERFSAEFPKEGPSILRIQQVVRGDSAAYFCASSSTESNTGELFFGEGSRLTVL.

The chain carries TRBV7-6 and TRBJ2-7; the match to TRBD1 covers 8 bases. With 1 base clipped from V and 8 bases from J, the junction kept 13 bases outside the gene matches. Germline values: CDR1 SGHVS, CDR2 FNYEAQ. The length of the CDR3 is 16 residues. CDR3 DNA: TGTGCCAGCAGCTTAGTTCAGGGGGCACGATACTCCCAGCAGTACTTC. It is translated as CASSLVQGARYSQQYF.

This clone came up a few times. The chain links TRBV28 to TRBJ2-7; D might be TRBD1 or TRBD2, each matching 7 bases. This CDR3 region has 15 residues. Germline loops: CDR1 MDHEN, CDR2 SYDVKM. V shed 6 bases and J shed 4 bases, with 19 bases lying between them. The chain's CDR3 is CASRGGGQSRYEQYF. In DNA form, the CDR3 reads TGTGCCAGCAGGGGAGGGGGACAGAGCAGGTACGAGCAGTACTTC.

The table lists this clone with a few counts. This sequence joins TRBV4-2 and TRBJ2-5, with 12 positions matching TRBD2. CDR1 is LGHNA and CDR2 is YNFKEQ in the germline V gene. The CDR3 is 19 residues long. J gave up 5 bases and V 0 bases, and 13 bases lay outside the gene matches. The CDR3 region is CASSQDWTSGAPRRETQYF. For the CDR3, the DNA is TGTGCCAGCAGCCAAGATTGGACTAGCGGGGCCCCCCGGAGGGAGACCCAGTACTTC.

The J gene is TRBJ2-5, the V gene TRBV18; D is unresolved. The CDR3 sequence is 12 residues long. Germline V gives CDR1 KGHSH, CDR2 LQKENI. V gave up 2 bases and J gave up 3 bases, with 4 bases separating them. CDR3 protein: CASSPLKETQYF. The DNA of the CDR3 is TGTGCCAGCTCACCATTAAAAGAGACCCAGTACTTC.

This chain joins TRBV11-3 and TRBJ2-3; possibly TRBD1 or TRBD2 for D (5 bases each). V gave up 4 bases and J gave up 6 bases, with 14 bases separating them. The CDR3 spans 14 residues. Per the germline V gene, CDR1 is SGHNT and CDR2 is YENEEA. In DNA form, the CDR3 reads TGTGCCAGCAGCTACAACCGAGGGACGGATACGCAGTATTTT. As protein: CASSYNRGTDTQYF.

This clone is deemed large. The CDR3 region is CASIRDRRNTEAFF. Here the CDR3 DNA reads TGTGCCAGCATTAGAGACAGGAGGAACACTGAAGCTTTCTTT. The rearrangement joins TRBV7-2 to TRBJ1-1; TRBD1 is a possible D gene (6 bases). The CDR3 has 14 residues. Germline V CDR1 and CDR2: SGHTA, FQGNSA. V lost 7 bases, J lost 1 base, and 13 bases lay in between.

The rearrangement joins TRBV27 to TRBJ1-2; 8 bases map to TRBD1. The CDR3 runs 13 residues. Germline V gene lookup returns CDR1 MNHEY and CDR2 SMNVEV (reference sequence). J gave up 3 bases and V 6 bases, and 3 bases lay outside the gene matches. The CDR3 loop is CASSPTGDYGYTF. The CDR3 DNA follows: TGTGCCAGCAGCCCGACAGGGGACTATGGCTACACCTTC.